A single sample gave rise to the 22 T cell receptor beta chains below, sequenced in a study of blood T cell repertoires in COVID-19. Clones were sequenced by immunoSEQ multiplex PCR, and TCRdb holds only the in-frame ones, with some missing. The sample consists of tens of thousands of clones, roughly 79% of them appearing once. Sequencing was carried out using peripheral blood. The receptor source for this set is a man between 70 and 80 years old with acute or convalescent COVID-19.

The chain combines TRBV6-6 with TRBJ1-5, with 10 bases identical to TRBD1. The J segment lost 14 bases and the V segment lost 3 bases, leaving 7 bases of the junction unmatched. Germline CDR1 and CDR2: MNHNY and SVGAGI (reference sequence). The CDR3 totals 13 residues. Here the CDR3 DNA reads TGTGCCAGCAGTTATTCCCCCGGGACAGGGGAGCATTTT. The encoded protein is CASSYSPGTGEHF.

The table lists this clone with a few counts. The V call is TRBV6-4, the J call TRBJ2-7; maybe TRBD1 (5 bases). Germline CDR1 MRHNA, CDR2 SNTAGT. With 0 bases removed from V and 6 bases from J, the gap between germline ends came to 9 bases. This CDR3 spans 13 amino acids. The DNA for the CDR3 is TGTGCCAGCAGTGACTCTGACAGCTGCGAGCAGTACTTC. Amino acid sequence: CASSDSDSCEQYF.

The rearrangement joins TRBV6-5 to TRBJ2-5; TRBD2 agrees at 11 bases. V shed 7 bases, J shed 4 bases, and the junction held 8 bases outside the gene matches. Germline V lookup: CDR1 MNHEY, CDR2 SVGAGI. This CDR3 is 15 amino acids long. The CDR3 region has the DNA TGTGCCAGCAAAACCGGGACTAGCGGCCCAGAGACCCAGTACTTC. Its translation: CASKTGTSGPETQYF.

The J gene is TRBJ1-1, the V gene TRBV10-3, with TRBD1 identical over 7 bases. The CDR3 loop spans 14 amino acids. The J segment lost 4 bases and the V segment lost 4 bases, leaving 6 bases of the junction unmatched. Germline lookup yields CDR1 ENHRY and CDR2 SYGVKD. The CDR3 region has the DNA TGTGCCATCAGTGGGGGACAGTTAAGCACTGAAGCTTTCTTT. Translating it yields CAISGGQLSTEAFF.

This chain's CDR3 is CASSPTAGASYEQYF. CDR3 bases: TGTGCCAGCTCCCCAACAGCGGGAGCCTCCTACGAGCAGTACTTC. J is TRBJ2-7 and V is TRBV18; 8 bases fit TRBD2. V was clipped by 6 bases and J by 0 bases; unmatched bases: 7. This CDR3 comprises 15 residues. In germline, CDR1 is KGHSH, CDR2 LQKENI.

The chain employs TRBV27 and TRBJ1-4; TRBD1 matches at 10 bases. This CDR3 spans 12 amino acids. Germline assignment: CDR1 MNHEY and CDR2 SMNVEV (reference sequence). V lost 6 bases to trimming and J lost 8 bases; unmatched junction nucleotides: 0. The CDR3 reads CASRTGGEKLFF. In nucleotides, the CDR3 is TGTGCCAGCAGGACAGGGGGCGAAAAACTGTTTTTT.

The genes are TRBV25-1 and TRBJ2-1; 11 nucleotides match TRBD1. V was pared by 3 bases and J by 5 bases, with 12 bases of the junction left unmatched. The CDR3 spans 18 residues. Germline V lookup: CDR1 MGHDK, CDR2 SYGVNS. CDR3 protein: CASSDYGDRGTFNNEQFF. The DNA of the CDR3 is TGTGCCAGCAGTGACTATGGGGACAGGGGGACCTTCAACAATGAGCAGTTCTTC.

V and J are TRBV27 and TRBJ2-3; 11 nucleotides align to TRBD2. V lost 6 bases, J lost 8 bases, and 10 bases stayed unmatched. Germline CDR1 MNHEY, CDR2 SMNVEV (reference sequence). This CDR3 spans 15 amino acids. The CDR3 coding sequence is TGTGCCAGCAGCCCCGAACTAGCGGGAGCCGGTACGCAGTATTTT. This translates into CASSPELAGAGTQYF.

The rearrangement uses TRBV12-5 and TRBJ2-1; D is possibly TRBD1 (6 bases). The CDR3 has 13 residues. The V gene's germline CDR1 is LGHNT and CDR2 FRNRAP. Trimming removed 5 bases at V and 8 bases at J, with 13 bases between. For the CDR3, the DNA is TGTGCTAGTGGTGGGGGCGAGGGCGATGAGCAGTTCTTC. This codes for CASGGGEGDEQFF.

CDR3 amino acids: CATSGSLGRGLGTQYF. Here the CDR3 DNA reads TGTGCCACCAGTGGATCCCTCGGGAGGGGGCTAGGGACCCAGTACTTC. The rearrangement links TRBV24-1 to TRBJ2-5; D possibly corresponds to TRBD2 (8 bases). The germline CDR1 and CDR2 sequences are KGHDR and SFDVKD. Trimming pared 5 bases from V and 7 bases from J, leaving 22 bases between. The CDR3 has 16 residues.

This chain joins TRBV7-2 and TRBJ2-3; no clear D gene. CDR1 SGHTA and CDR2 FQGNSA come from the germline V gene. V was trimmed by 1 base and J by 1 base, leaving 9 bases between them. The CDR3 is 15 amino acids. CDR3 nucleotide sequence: TGTGCCAGCAGCTTAGAGCCGCGCCGCACAGATACGCAGTATTTT. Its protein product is CASSLEPRRTDTQYF.

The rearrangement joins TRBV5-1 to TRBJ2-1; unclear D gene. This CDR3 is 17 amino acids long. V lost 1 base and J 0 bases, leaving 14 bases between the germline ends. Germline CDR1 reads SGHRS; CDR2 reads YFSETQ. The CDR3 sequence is CASSLQPLMSSYNEQFF. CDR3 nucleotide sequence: TGCGCCAGCAGCTTGCAACCCCTAATGAGCTCCTACAATGAGCAGTTCTTC.

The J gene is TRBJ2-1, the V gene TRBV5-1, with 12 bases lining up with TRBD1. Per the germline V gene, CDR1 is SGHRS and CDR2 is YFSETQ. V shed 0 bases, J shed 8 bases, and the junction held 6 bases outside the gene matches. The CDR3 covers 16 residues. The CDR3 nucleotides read TGCGCCAGCAGCTTGGGAGGGACAGGGGGCGCGGATGAGCAGTTCTTC. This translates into CASSLGGTGGADEQFF. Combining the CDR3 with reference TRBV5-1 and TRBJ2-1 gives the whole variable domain KAGVTQTPRYLIKTRGQQVTLSCSPISGHRSVSWYQQTPGQGLQFLFEYFSETQRNKGNFPGRFSGRQFSNSRSEMNVSTLELGDSALYLCASSLGGTGGADEQFFGPGTRLTVL.

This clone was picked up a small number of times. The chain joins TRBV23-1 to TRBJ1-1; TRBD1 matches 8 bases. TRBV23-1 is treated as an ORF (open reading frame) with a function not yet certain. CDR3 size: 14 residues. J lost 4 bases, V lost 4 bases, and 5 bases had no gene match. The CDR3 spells CASSLPGQGTEAFF. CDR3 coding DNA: TGCGCCAGCAGTCTACCTGGACAGGGCACTGAAGCTTTCTTT.

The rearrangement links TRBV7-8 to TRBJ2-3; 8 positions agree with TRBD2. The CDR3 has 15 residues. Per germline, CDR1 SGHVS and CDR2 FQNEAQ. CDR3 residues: CASAQLASGTDTQYF. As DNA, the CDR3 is TGTGCTTCAGCTCAGTTGGCTAGCGGGACAGATACGCAGTATTTT.

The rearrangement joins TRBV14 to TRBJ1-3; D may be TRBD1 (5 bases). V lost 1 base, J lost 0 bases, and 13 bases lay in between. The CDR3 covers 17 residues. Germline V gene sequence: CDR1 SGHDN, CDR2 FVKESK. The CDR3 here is CASSQVARGYSGNTIYF. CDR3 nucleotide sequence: TGTGCCAGCAGCCAAGTCGCAAGGGGCTACTCTGGAAACACCATATATTTT.

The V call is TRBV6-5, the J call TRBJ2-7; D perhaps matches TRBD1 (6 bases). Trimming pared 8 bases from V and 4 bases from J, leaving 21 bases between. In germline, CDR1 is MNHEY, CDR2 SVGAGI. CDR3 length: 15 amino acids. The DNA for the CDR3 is TGTGCCAGCTCGAGAGGGCAGGGGAACTCTTACGAGCAGTACTTC. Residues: CASSRGQGNSYEQYF.

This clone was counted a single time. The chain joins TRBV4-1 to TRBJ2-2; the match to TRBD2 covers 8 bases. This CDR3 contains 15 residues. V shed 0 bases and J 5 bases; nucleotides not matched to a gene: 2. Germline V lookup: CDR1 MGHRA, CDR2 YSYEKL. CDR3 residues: CASSQDASGTGELFF. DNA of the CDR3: TGCGCCAGCAGCCAAGATGCTAGCGGGACCGGGGAGCTGTTTTTT.

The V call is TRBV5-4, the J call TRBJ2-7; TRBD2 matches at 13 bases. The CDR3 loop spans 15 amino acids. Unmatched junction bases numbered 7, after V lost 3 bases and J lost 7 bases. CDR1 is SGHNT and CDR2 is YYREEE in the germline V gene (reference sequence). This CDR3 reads CASSSGGLAGVEQYF. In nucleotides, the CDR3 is TGTGCCAGCAGCTCAGGAGGACTAGCGGGAGTTGAGCAGTACTTC.

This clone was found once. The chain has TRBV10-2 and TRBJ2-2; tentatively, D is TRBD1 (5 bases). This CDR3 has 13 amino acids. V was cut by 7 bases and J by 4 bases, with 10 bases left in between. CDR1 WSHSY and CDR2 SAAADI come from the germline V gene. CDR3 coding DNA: TGCGCCAGCAAACAGGAACTCACCGGGGAGCTGTTTTTT. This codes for CASKQELTGELFF.

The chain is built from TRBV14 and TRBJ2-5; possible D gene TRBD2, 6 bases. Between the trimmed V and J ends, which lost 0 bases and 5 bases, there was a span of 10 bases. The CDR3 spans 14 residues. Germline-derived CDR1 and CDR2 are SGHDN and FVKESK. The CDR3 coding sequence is TGTGCCAGCAGCCAAGATGCAGGGAGGGAGACCCAGTACTTC. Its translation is CASSQDAGRETQYF.

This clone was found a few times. The CDR3 reads CASSPGTAHGYTF. The CDR3 DNA is TGTGCCAGCAGTCCTGGGACAGCCCATGGCTACACCTTC. V and J are TRBV12-3 or TRBV12-4 and TRBJ1-2; TRBD1 agrees at 7 bases. Losses at the gene ends were 5 bases for V and 6 bases for J; bases not matched to a gene: 6. The CDR3 covers 13 residues.